This TCR beta chain was identified during a study of T cell changes during pregnancy in multiple sclerosis. Sequencing used immunoSEQ multiplex PCR; TCRdb keeps in-frame clones, though not all of them. The sample includes around 61,000 clones, 85% to 90% of them seen just once. The germline gives CDR1 MNHEY, CDR2 SMNVEV (reference sequence). The CDR3 consists of 14 residues. V lost 6 bases and J 0 bases, leaving 6 bases between the germline ends. This receptor was taken from a human donor whose cells served as feeder cells for cultures in a pregnancy study. The sample taken for sequencing was peripheral blood from another person, used as feeder cells. V and J are TRBV27 and TRBJ1-6; D possibly corresponds to TRBD1 (6 bases). CDR3 sequence reads: CASRDSSYNSPLHF. For the CDR3, the DNA is TGTGCCAGCAGGGACAGCTCCTATAATTCACCCCTCCACTTT.